This TCR beta chain was profiled in a study of blood T cells in healthy people across ages. Combining a sample-barcoded 5' primer with a J-beta primer mix, a second PCR ran for about 7 to 11 cycles. Using its own MiXCR run on the 5' RACE reads, TCRdb lists one record per CDR3 protein. This repertoire shows approximately 810,000 distinct CDR3 sequences, around 26% found once; its top ten account for 15% to 20%. From germline, CDR1 is SGHRS and CDR2 YFSETQ. The CDR3 sequence is 17 residues long. The J segment lost 1 base and the V segment lost 10 bases, leaving 14 bases of the junction unmatched. The sequence derives from a woman of 80 years or more in good health. The sample consisted of blood. The genes are TRBV5-1 and TRBJ2-6; 7 bases match TRBD2. The CDR3 DNA sequence: TGCGCCTCTACTCAGAGCGGGATGGGATCTGGGGCCAACGTCCTGACTTTC. This translates into CASTQSGMGSGANVLTF.